These 30 T cell receptor beta chains were sequenced from one sample in a study of blood T cell repertoires in COVID-19. Using immunoSEQ multiplex PCR, the repertoire was profiled, and TCRdb retains in-frame clones only, with some absent. The table has tens of thousands of clones, around nine tenths seen once. Sample: peripheral blood. The receptors here all came from a woman aged 50 to 60 in a cohort sampled during active COVID-19.

V usage is TRBV9 and J usage is TRBJ2-1; 9 bases agree with TRBD2. Germline CDR1 is SGDLS and CDR2 is YYNGEE. The CDR3 runs to 15 residues. V lost 4 bases to trimming and J lost 6 bases; unmatched junction nucleotides: 8. CDR3 loop: CASSPGGTSSNEQFF. The CDR3 DNA follows: TGTGCCAGCAGCCCAGGGGGGACTAGCTCCAATGAGCAGTTCTTC.

This rearrangement joins TRBV4-1 to TRBJ2-7; possible D gene TRBD2, 5 bases. The CDR3 is 15 amino acids. Germline assignment: CDR1 MGHRA and CDR2 YSYEKL. V was pared by 3 bases and J by 3 bases, with 15 bases between. The CDR3 DNA sequence: TGCGCCAGCAGCCAGGCTACTAGTGACGTCTACGAGCAGTACTTC. Protein sequence: CASSQATSDVYEQYF.

The chain has TRBV7-3 and TRBJ1-5; D perhaps matches TRBD1 (5 bases). CDR1 SGHTA and CDR2 FQGTGA come from the germline V gene. The V end lost 5 bases, the J end lost 7 bases, and 15 bases lay between the germline ends. The CDR3 is 14 amino acids. The CDR3 region is CASSKGGEGQPQHF. CDR3 in DNA: TGTGCCAGCAGCAAAGGAGGGGAGGGGCAGCCCCAGCATTTT.

This clone was seen a few times. The V and J genes are TRBV12-3 or TRBV12-4 and TRBJ1-5; D gene ambiguous. V shed 6 bases and J shed 7 bases, with 13 bases lying between them. The CDR3 covers 13 residues. The CDR3 loop is CASRDSEGQPQHF. CDR3 in DNA: TGTGCCAGCAGAGACTCCGAAGGCCAGCCCCAGCATTTT.

V is TRBV7-2 and J is TRBJ2-5; 9 bases are shared with TRBD2. This CDR3 is 17 amino acids long. In germline, CDR1 is SGHTA, CDR2 FQGNSA. V dropped 1 base and J dropped 0; count of bases not matched to a gene: 6. The CDR3 nucleotides read TGTGCCAGCAGCTTAGTAGCGGGAGTCATAAACCAAGAGACCCAGTACTTC. This codes for CASSLVAGVINQETQYF.

On this clone: A read error may account for a junction end that differs from germline. The CDR3 sequence: CVSSWGQMNTEAFF. Written as DNA, the CDR3 is TGTGTCAGCAGCTGGGGACAGATGAACACTGAAGCTTTCTTT. The chain carries TRBV5-6 and TRBJ1-1; 7 bases are a match to TRBD1. Germline CDR1 SGHDT, CDR2 YYEEEE. CDR3 length: 14 residues.

This sequence joins TRBV3-1 (or the pseudogene TRBV3-2) and TRBJ2-1; 12 bases line up with TRBD2. The length of the CDR3 is 17 residues. Germline lookup yields CDR1 LGHDT and CDR2 YNNKEL (reference sequence). J was trimmed by 5 bases and V by 6 bases; bases with no gene match: 11. The CDR3 region is CASRRTSGVLGDNEQFF. In DNA, the CDR3 is TGTGCCAGCAGACGGACTAGCGGGGTCTTGGGGGACAATGAGCAGTTCTTC.

The J gene is TRBJ1-1, the V gene TRBV19; 7 nucleotides line up with TRBD1. V lost 8 bases to trimming and J lost 0 bases; unmatched junction nucleotides: 6. The CDR3 spans 14 residues. CDR1 and CDR2 from the germline V gene are LNHDA and SQIVND (reference sequence). The CDR3 protein is CASQTGRMNTEAFF. The DNA for the CDR3 is TGTGCCAGTCAGACAGGGCGGATGAACACTGAAGCTTTCTTT.

The chain carries TRBV10-3 and TRBJ2-1; D may be TRBD2 (6 bases). V shed 9 bases and J shed 4 bases, with 19 bases lying between them. CDR3 length: 15 residues. Germline CDR1 and CDR2: ENHRY and SYGVKD. CDR3 sequence: CAMGRGDSVYNEQFF. The DNA for the CDR3 is TGTGCCATGGGGCGCGGGGACTCCGTTTACAATGAGCAGTTCTTC.

This clone has a handful of counts. The V gene is TRBV11-1, the J gene TRBJ2-1; TRBD2 aligns across 8 bases. Germline V lookup: CDR1 SGHAT, CDR2 FQDESV (reference sequence). The CDR3 runs 15 residues. J lost 5 bases, V lost 1 base, and 4 bases had no gene match. In DNA form, the CDR3 reads TGTGCCAGCAGCTTAGAACTAGCGGTTAACAATGAGCAGTTCTTC. It translates to CASSLELAVNNEQFF. Together with reference TRBV11-1 and TRBJ2-1, the CDR3 gives the full variable domain: EAEVAQSPRYKITEKSQAVAFWCDPISGHATLYWYRQILGQGPELLVQFQDESVVDDSQLPKDRFSAERLKGVDSTLKIQPAELGDSAMYLCASSLELAVNNEQFFGPGTRLTVL.

A single count supports this clone. V and J are TRBV19 and TRBJ2-3; D might be TRBD2 (6 bases). CDR1 and CDR2 from the germline V gene are LNHDA and SQIVND (reference sequence). There are 14 residues in the CDR3. The ends were cut back, 7 bases at V and 5 bases at J, with 16 bases in the middle. DNA of the CDR3: TGTGCCAGTAACATGGCGGGGCCACTAGATACGCAGTATTTT. This gives the protein CASNMAGPLDTQYF.

This clone was detected only once. V is TRBV28 and J is TRBJ1-5; 9 nucleotides align to TRBD1. Germline lookup yields CDR1 MDHEN and CDR2 SYDVKM. CDR3 length: 14 residues. The J segment lost 4 bases and the V segment lost 7 bases, leaving 5 bases of the junction unmatched. CDR3 residues: CASTRGQGNQPQHF. The CDR3 nucleotides are TGTGCCAGCACCCGGGGACAGGGTAATCAGCCCCAGCATTTT. Full variable domain (missing parts from reference TRBV28 and TRBJ1-5): DVKVTQSSRYLVKRTGEKVFLECVQDMDHENMFWYRQDPGLGLRLIYFSYDVKMKEKGDIPEGYSVSREKKERFSLILESASTNQTSMYLCASTRGQGNQPQHFGDGTRLSIL.

The genes are TRBV4-1 and TRBJ1-6, with 12 bases that match TRBD1. The CDR3 extends over 19 amino acids. V was pared by 3 bases and J by 4 bases, with 10 bases of the junction left unmatched. Germline CDR1 reads MGHRA; CDR2 reads YSYEKL. The CDR3 reads CASSHPDRDRGPYNSPLHF. DNA of the CDR3: TGCGCCAGCAGCCACCCAGACCGGGACAGGGGGCCTTATAATTCACCCCTCCACTTT.

This chain connects TRBV5-8 to TRBJ1-5; 8 nucleotides agree with TRBD1. Germline V CDR1 and CDR2: SGHTS, YDEGEE. The CDR3 covers 16 residues. Unmatched junction bases numbered 8, after V lost 3 bases and J lost 3 bases. CDR3 coding DNA: TGTGCCAGCAGCTCGTATGACAGGGGCAACAATCAGCCCCAGCATTTT. Amino acid sequence: CASSSYDRGNNQPQHF.

The chain employs TRBV19 and TRBJ2-1; 15 bases line up with TRBD2. Germline assignment: CDR1 LNHDA and CDR2 SQIVND (reference sequence). The V and J ends lost 4 bases and 8 bases, in that order; junction bases with no gene match: 6. The CDR3 extends over 16 amino acids. The CDR3 loop reads CASSRTSGGGSDEQFF. In nucleotides, the CDR3 is TGTGCCAGTAGTAGGACTAGCGGGGGGGGTTCGGATGAGCAGTTCTTC. Combining the CDR3 with reference TRBV19 and TRBJ2-1 gives the whole variable domain DGGITQSPKYLFRKEGQNVTLSCEQNLNHDAMYWYRQDPGQGLRLIYYSQIVNDFQKGDIAEGYSVSREKKESFPLTVTSAQKNPTAFYLCASSRTSGGGSDEQFFGPGTRLTVL.

The V call is TRBV11-3, the J call TRBJ2-6; 10 nucleotides match TRBD1. CDR1 and CDR2 from the germline V gene are SGHNT and YENEEA. V dropped 5 bases and J dropped 3; count of bases not matched to a gene: 7. The CDR3 loop spans 17 amino acids. CDR3 region: CASSPRQGAHGANVLTF. CDR3 DNA: TGTGCCAGCAGCCCCCGACAGGGGGCGCATGGGGCCAACGTCCTGACTTTC.

The V and J genes are TRBV4-1 and TRBJ2-6; 8 nucleotides align to TRBD1. The CDR3 has 18 amino acids. The germline CDR1 and CDR2 sequences are MGHRA and YSYEKL. Trimming cost V 2 bases and J 1 base; bases outside gene matches: 7. In DNA form, the CDR3 reads TGCGCCAGCAGCCAAATTCGACAGGGGATATCTGGGGCCAACGTCCTGACTTTC. Protein product: CASSQIRQGISGANVLTF.

The chain uses TRBV28 and TRBJ2-5; TRBD1 aligns across 10 bases. V trimming: 3 bases; J trimming: 5 bases; junction bases outside the gene matches: 6. The CDR3 extends over 15 amino acids. Germline values: CDR1 MDHEN, CDR2 SYDVKM. The CDR3 sequence is CASSFQTGGVETQYF. CDR3 in DNA: TGTGCCAGCAGTTTCCAGACAGGGGGCGTGGAGACCCAGTACTTC.

This chain joins TRBV6-6 and TRBJ1-6, with D possibly TRBD1 on 5 matching bases. Germline V CDR1 and CDR2: MNHNY, SVGAGI (reference sequence). Between the trimmed V and J ends, which lost 2 bases and 7 bases, there was a span of 15 bases. CDR3 length equals 16 residues. CDR3 DNA: TGTGCCAGCAGTTACATCGGAGGGGCTGGCAATTCACCCCTCCACTTT. Amino acids: CASSYIGGAGNSPLHF.

The chain couples TRBV2 to TRBJ2-3; TRBD2 matches 9 bases. Losses at the gene ends were 10 bases for V and 3 bases for J; bases not matched to a gene: 17. This CDR3 region has 17 residues. Germline V lookup: CDR1 SNHLY, CDR2 FYNNEI. This CDR3 is CATGKGGGAALTDTQYF. The CDR3 DNA reads TGTGCCACCGGGAAAGGCGGGGGGGCCGCTTTGACAGATACGCAGTATTTT.

The CDR3 DNA follows: TGTGCCAGCAGCCCCAGGAGGTCCGGCGGGGAGCTGTTTTTT. Its translation is CASSPRRSGGELFF. The V gene is TRBV4-2, the J gene TRBJ2-2; TRBD2 might be the D (5 bases). This CDR3 spans 14 amino acids. Looked up from germline, CDR1 is LGHNA and CDR2 is YNFKEQ. V lost 4 bases and J lost 7, with 13 bases in between.

The rearrangement joins TRBV7-9 to TRBJ2-5, with 8 bases that match TRBD2. Germline V CDR1 and CDR2: SEHNR, FQNEAQ (reference sequence). The CDR3 is 14 residues long. V dropped 6 bases and J dropped 4; count of bases not matched to a gene: 7. The CDR3: CASRTGGARETQYF. The CDR3 DNA reads as TGTGCCAGCAGAACGGGAGGGGCGAGAGAGACCCAGTACTTC.

Points on this clone: At one end the junction does not follow the germline gene, possibly because of a read error. The CDR3 region has the DNA TGTGCTAGCAGCCACGCGGGCAGGGGCACCGGGGAGCTGTTTTTT. Amino acids: CASSHAGRGTGELFF. The chain links TRBV7-7 to TRBJ2-2; D perhaps matches TRBD1 (6 bases). CDR1 SSHAT and CDR2 FNYEAQ come from the germline V gene (reference sequence). This CDR3 comprises 15 residues.

This chain links TRBV21-1 with TRBJ1-2. TRBV21-1 represents a pseudogene. CDR3 size: 16 residues. The CDR3 protein is CASSHASPGMFYGYTF. The CDR3, as DNA: TGTGCCAGCAGCCACGCCAGCCCCGGGATGTTCTATGGCTACACCTTC.

The chain employs TRBV5-1 and TRBJ2-7, with D hard to call. The CDR3 sequence is 13 residues long. Trimming took off 5 bases at V and 7 bases at J, with 16 bases between the two ends. In germline, CDR1 is SGHRS, CDR2 YFSETQ. CDR3 amino acids: CASRLTYLGEQYF. In DNA, the CDR3 is TGCGCCAGCAGACTGACATACCTTGGGGAGCAGTACTTC.

This clone was counted a single time. This chain connects TRBV19 to TRBJ2-1, with 10 bases that match TRBD1. Losses at the gene ends were 7 bases for V and 4 bases for J; bases not matched to a gene: 7. The CDR3 has 15 amino acids. Looked up from germline, CDR1 is LNHDA and CDR2 is SQIVND (reference sequence). The CDR3: CASTLTGGAYNEQFF. Written as DNA, the CDR3 is TGTGCCAGTACCCTGACAGGGGGCGCGTACAATGAGCAGTTCTTC.

The table lists this clone with a count of one. The chain has TRBV5-1 and TRBJ2-3; possible D gene TRBD1, 5 bases. The CDR3 sequence is 15 residues long. Germline assignment: CDR1 SGHRS and CDR2 YFSETQ. The ends were cut back, 2 bases at V and 2 bases at J, with 12 bases in the middle. The CDR3 spells CASSFAQGTTDTQYF. For the CDR3, the DNA is TGCGCCAGCAGCTTCGCCCAGGGTACCACAGATACGCAGTATTTT. The full variable domain, completed using reference TRBV5-1 and TRBJ2-3, is KAGVTQTPRYLIKTRGQQVTLSCSPISGHRSVSWYQQTPGQGLQFLFEYFSETQRNKGNFPGRFSGRQFSNSRSEMNVSTLELGDSALYLCASSFAQGTTDTQYFGPGTRLTVL.

The rearrangement links TRBV12-5 to TRBJ2-1; 7 nucleotides align to TRBD2. Trimming at V came to 7 bases and at J to 8 bases, leaving 14 bases not matched to a gene. Germline CDR1 is LGHNT and CDR2 is FRNRAP. This CDR3 has 15 residues. The CDR3 region has the DNA TGTGCTAGTGCCTCACGACTAGCTAACGGGGATGAGCAGTTCTTC. This sequence encodes CASASRLANGDEQFF. Drawing the rest from reference TRBV12-5 and TRBJ2-1, the complete variable domain is DARVTQTPRHKVTEMGQEVTMRCQPILGHNTVFWYRQTMMQGLELLAYFRNRAPLDDSGMPKDRFSAEMPDATLATLKIQPSEPRDSAVYFCASASRLANGDEQFFGPGTRLTVL.

CDR3 protein: CATSRDGGGRFRTYEQYF. The CDR3 DNA reads as TGTGCCACCAGCAGAGATGGGGGCGGGAGGTTCCGAACCTACGAGCAGTACTTC. The chain couples TRBV15 to TRBJ2-7; the match to TRBD2 covers 8 bases. This CDR3 has 18 amino acids. J gave up 2 bases and V 0 bases, and 12 bases lay outside the gene matches. Germline V gene lookup returns CDR1 LNHNV and CDR2 YYDKDF (reference sequence).

The chain couples TRBV6-5 to TRBJ1-4; TRBD1 matches at 10 bases. Germline loops: CDR1 MNHEY, CDR2 SVGAGI. The CDR3 loop spans 15 amino acids. After removal of 5 bases from V and 6 bases from J, the junction contained 6 bases not matched to a gene. CDR3 residues: CASSKTGGLDEKLFF. CDR3 DNA: TGTGCCAGCAGTAAGACAGGGGGCTTGGATGAAAAACTGTTTTTT.